The 15 T cell receptor beta chains presented below share a single source sample, sequenced in a study of blood T cells in healthy people across ages. The use of a sample-barcoded 5' primer and a J-beta primer mix characterized a second PCR of roughly 7 to 11 cycles. Each CDR3 protein gets one entry after TCRdb re-called the 5' RACE reads with MiXCR. The table shows approximately 780,000 distinct CDR3 sequences, with approximately 24% occurring only once. In addition, the sample was reused for a study of T cells of mothers and their children.

The sequenced sample was blood. Receptor source: a boy aged 10-17 years in good health.

Ten or more counts support this clonotype. The chain has TRBV9 and TRBJ2-3, with 9 bases matching TRBD2. Germline V gene sequence: CDR1 SGDLS, CDR2 YYNGEE. V shed 2 bases and J 3 bases; nucleotides not matched to a gene: 4. CDR3 size: 15 residues. CDR3 region: CASSVSGGGTDTQYF. In DNA, the CDR3 is TGTGCCAGCAGCGTTAGCGGGGGAGGGACAGATACGCAGTATTTT.

The chain has TRBV29-1 and TRBJ2-7; D not resolved. The germline gives CDR1 SQVTM, CDR2 ANQGSEA. The ends were cut back, 6 bases at V and 5 bases at J, with 8 bases in the middle. This CDR3 region has 10 residues. Written as DNA, the CDR3 is TGCAGCGTGATTCGGGACGAGCAGTACTTC. It specifies CSVIRDEQYF.

In its sample, this clonotype was seen a few times. CDR3 loop: CSAYTRASSYNEQFF. Written as DNA, the CDR3 is TGCAGTGCTTACACCAGGGCAAGCTCCTACAATGAGCAGTTCTTC. The chain carries TRBV20-1 and TRBJ2-1; TRBD1 is a possible D gene (5 bases). CDR1 DFQATT and CDR2 SNEGSKA come from the germline V gene (reference sequence). The CDR3 is 15 amino acids. V was clipped by 5 bases and J by 0 bases, with 14 bases between them.

The gene calls are TRBV7-9 and TRBJ1-3; D is unresolved. This CDR3 has 13 amino acids. The ends were cut back, 8 bases at V and 0 bases at J, with 8 bases in the middle. The germline CDR1 and CDR2 sequences are SEHNR and FQNEAQ (reference sequence). CDR3 loop: CASGRGSGNTIYF. For the CDR3, the DNA is TGTGCCAGCGGACGAGGCTCTGGAAACACCATATATTTT.

The J gene is TRBJ2-5, the V gene TRBV12-3 or TRBV12-4, with TRBD2 matching over 11 bases. The DNA matches TRBJ2-7 better at its end, which makes the J call doubtful. The CDR3 has 15 residues. The CDR3: CASSWGSGGDYEQYF. The CDR3, as DNA: TGTGCCAGCAGTTGGGGTAGCGGGGGGGACTACGAGCAGTACTTC.

The chain is built from TRBV7-9 and TRBJ1-2; D remains ambiguous. Germline V gene sequence: CDR1 SEHNR, CDR2 FQNEAQ (reference sequence). The V end lost 1 base, the J end lost 8 bases, and 17 bases lay between the germline ends. This CDR3 has 15 residues. CDR3: CASSLGLGSEGGYTF. The CDR3 DNA reads as TGTGCCAGCAGCTTAGGTCTGGGAAGCGAGGGAGGCTACACCTTC.

The V call is TRBV7-9, the J call TRBJ2-2; D call uncertain. The CDR3 sequence is 16 residues long. Between the trimmed V and J ends, which lost 3 bases and 3 bases, there was a span of 14 bases. Germline CDR1 SEHNR, CDR2 FQNEAQ (reference sequence). DNA for the CDR3: TGTGCCAGCAGCTTTGGAAGGACGATCGACACCGGGGAGCTGTTTTTT. This gives the protein CASSFGRTIDTGELFF.

The chain links TRBV5-1 to TRBJ1-6; 7 positions agree with TRBD1. The CDR3 contains 17 residues. CDR1 and CDR2 (germline): SGHRS, YFSETQ. The trim removed 2 bases at V and 7 bases at J, leaving 12 bases unmatched. The CDR3 loop is CASSLYGPGDSNSPLHF. The CDR3 bases are TGCGCCAGCAGCTTATATGGCCCCGGGGACAGCAATTCACCCCTCCACTTT.

This rearrangement joins TRBV11-2 to TRBJ1-4, with D unresolved. Germline loops: CDR1 SGHAT, CDR2 FQNNGV. Trimming stripped 4 bases from V and 5 bases from J, with 14 bases between. This CDR3 has 15 residues. CDR3 coding DNA: TGTGCCAGCAGCTACCGCAGTCCGTACAATGAAAAACTGTTTTTT. Amino acids: CASSYRSPYNEKLFF.

This clonotype was seen more than once but under ten times. The J gene is TRBJ2-1, the V gene TRBV4-1, with no clear D. Germline V lookup: CDR1 MGHRA, CDR2 YSYEKL. This CDR3 contains 16 residues. Trimming took 1 base from V and 0 from J, leaving 10 bases between them. Here the CDR3 reads CASSQGFPSSYNEQFF. The CDR3 coding sequence is TGCGCCAGCAGCCAAGGGTTCCCGAGCTCCTACAATGAGCAGTTCTTC.

The chain employs TRBV6-5 and TRBJ2-4; D remains ambiguous. Trimming left V 6 bases short and J 4 bases short, with 16 bases between. The CDR3 has 15 amino acids. CDR1 is MNHEY, CDR2 SVGAGI, per germline. The DNA of the CDR3 is TGTGCCAGCAGCCTCCTTGGCGAGCAGAAAAACATTCAGTACTTC. Amino acids: CASSLLGEQKNIQYF.

This clonotype has only a few counts. The V and J genes are TRBV12-3 or TRBV12-4 and TRBJ1-4; 9 bases are a match to TRBD1. Trimming removed 5 bases from V and 0 bases from J; junction bases left unmatched: 16. The CDR3 runs 20 residues. CDR3 bases: TGTGCCAGCAGTCCCCAGAACAGGGGGCTTCGAGGTGCAACTAATGAAAAACTGTTTTTT. Translated, it gives CASSPQNRGLRGATNEKLFF.

This chain uses TRBV30 with TRBJ2-7, with TRBD2 identical over 15 bases. This CDR3 has 19 amino acids. J gave up 2 bases and V 8 bases, and 19 bases lay outside the gene matches. Per the germline V gene, CDR1 is GTSNPN and CDR2 is SVGIG (reference sequence). In DNA form, the CDR3 reads TGTGCCGGTCGGCAAGGCCGGACTAGCGGGGGGGCCGAAACCTACGAGCAGTACTTC. Its protein is CAGRQGRTSGGAETYEQYF.

This clonotype appeared a few times. The chain combines TRBV11-2 with TRBJ2-4; D is tentatively TRBD1 or TRBD2 (6 bases each). Trimming left V 4 bases short and J 0 bases short, with 16 bases between. The CDR3 is made up of 17 amino acids. Germline CDR1 SGHAT, CDR2 FQNNGV. CDR3 protein: CASSSGKGGLAKNIQYF. The CDR3 coding sequence is TGTGCCAGCAGCTCTGGGAAGGGGGGACTAGCCAAAAACATTCAGTACTTC.

V and J are TRBV7-9 and TRBJ1-6; weak D call: TRBD1 (5 bases). The germline gives CDR1 SEHNR, CDR2 FQNEAQ (reference sequence). The V and J ends lost 5 bases and 8 bases respectively, with 19 bases between them. The CDR3 covers 16 residues. CDR3 coding DNA: TGTGCCAGCAGCCTCGCAAGAACAGGCAGCTATTCACCCCTCCACTTT. It codes for CASSLARTGSYSPLHF.